This TCR beta chain derives from a study of Graves' ophthalmopathy and Graves' hyperthyroidism. RNA transcripts provided the template for amplifying TCR beta CDR3 regions. The first round was an RT-PCR with HTBI primers, and the second round was a multiplex PCR. In TCRdb, the multiplex PCR reads were re-called with MiXCR into one record per CDR3 protein. The sample has fewer than 400,000 distinct CDR3 sequences, 15% to 20% seen once. Germline V gene data show CDR1 as SGHTA and CDR2 as FQGNSA. After removal of 3 bases from V and 12 bases from J, the junction contained 8 bases not matched to a gene. This CDR3 has 13 amino acids. This clonotype has ten or more counts. Its antigen is as yet unknown. Study observations and caveats: Ophthalmopathy was separated from stable hyperthyroidism by a 13-signature model with 87.88% sensitivity and roughly 81% specificity. The authors also found most expanded thyroid clonotypes above 0.001 frequency in blood.

This chain uses TRBV7-2 with TRBJ1-2, with 9 nucleotides matching TRBD1. The clonotype originates from a woman aged 18-29 years with Graves' ophthalmopathy. Sequences were obtained from peripheral blood. CDR3 coding DNA: TGTGCCAGCAGCTTCGCCGGGACAGGGATCAACACCTTC. Protein product: CASSFAGTGINTF.